This is a list of T cell receptor beta chains from one sample in a study of blood T cells in healthy people across ages. TCRdb fed the 5' RACE reads into MiXCR, producing one record per CDR3 protein. The sample includes about 1.4 million distinct CDR3 sequences, 55% to 75% of them seen just once. Material: blood. These receptor sequences come from a man in his late teens or twenties in good health. Both conserved end residues are part of each CDR3. The order of the fields is CDR3 protein, CDR3 length, V gene.

CASSELNNYGYTF 13 TRBV25-1
CASRGQYTGELFF 13 TRBV5-1
CASSLGCETQYF 12 TRBV28
CASSQNRGAYEQYF 14 TRBV4-1
CASSEFSGKETQYF 14 TRBV10-2
CASSWFGQGREKLFF 15 TRBV7-9
CASSPLTSGDNEQFF 15 TRBV2
CSAVRDGLTGELFF 14 TRBV29-1
CSAPPGGYEQYF 12 TRBV20-1
CASSQVHGNEKLFF 14 TRBV4-1
CSVIRTEAFF 10 TRBV29-1
CASSSGGGYEQFF 13 TRBV5-1
CASSLSLAGVNEQFF 15 TRBV12-3/TRBV12-4
CATSRDLGVGTQYF 14 TRBV15